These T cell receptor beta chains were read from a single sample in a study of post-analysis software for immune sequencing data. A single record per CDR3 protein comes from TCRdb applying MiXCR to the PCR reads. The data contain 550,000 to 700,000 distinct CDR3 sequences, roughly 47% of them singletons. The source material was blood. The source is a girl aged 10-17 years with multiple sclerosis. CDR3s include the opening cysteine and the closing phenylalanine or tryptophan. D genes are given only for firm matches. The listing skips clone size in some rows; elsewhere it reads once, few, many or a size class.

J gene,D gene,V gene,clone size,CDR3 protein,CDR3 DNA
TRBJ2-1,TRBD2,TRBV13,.,CASSLGLAGLGANNEQFF,TGTGCCAGCAGCCTGGGACTAGCGGGCCTGGGGGCTAACAATGAGCAGTTCTTC
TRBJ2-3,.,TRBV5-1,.,CASSSNGLFSTDTQYF,TGCGCCAGCAGCTCAAACGGCCTGTTCAGCACAGATACGCAGTATTTT
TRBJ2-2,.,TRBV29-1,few,CSVLRPENTGELFF,TGCAGCGTCTTAAGGCCCGAGAACACCGGGGAGCTGTTTTTT
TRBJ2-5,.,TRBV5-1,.,CASSRLESISAQYF,TGCGCCAGCAGCCGTCTGGAGTCGATATCAGCCCAGTACTTC
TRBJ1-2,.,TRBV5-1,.,CASSLSGRIGYTF,TGCGCCAGCAGCTTGAGCGGTAGGATAGGCTACACCTTC
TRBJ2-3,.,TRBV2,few,CASSGRRSISTDTQYF,TGTGCCAGCAGCGGTAGGCGGTCCATTAGCACAGATACGCAGTATTTT
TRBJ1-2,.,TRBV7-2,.,CASSSPRGYGYTF,TGTGCCAGCAGCTCCCCGCGGGGCTATGGCTACACCTTC
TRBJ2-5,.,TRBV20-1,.,CSANRFQETQYF,TGCAGTGCTAATCGCTTCCAAGAGACCCAGTACTTC
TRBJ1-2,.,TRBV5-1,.,CASSRDDRLLGYTF,TGCGCCAGCAGCCGGGACGACAGACTCCTTGGCTACACCTTC
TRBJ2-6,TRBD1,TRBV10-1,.,CAIGTVEKPGANVLTF,TGCGCCATCGGGACAGTGGAGAAACCTGGGGCCAACGTCCTGACTTTC
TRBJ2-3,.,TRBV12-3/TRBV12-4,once,CASTSSRDAQYF,TGTGCCAGCACCTCTAGTCGAGATGCGCAGTATTTT
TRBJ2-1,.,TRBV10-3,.,CAISESGGSYNEQFF,TGTGCCATCAGTGAGTCGGGGGGCTCCTACAATGAGCAGTTCTTC
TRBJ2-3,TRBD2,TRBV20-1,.,CSATGTSGRGTDTQYF,TGCAGTGCTACCGGGACTAGCGGGAGGGGCACAGATACGCAGTATTTT
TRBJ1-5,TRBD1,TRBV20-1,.,CSARGQGGNQPQHF,TGCAGTGCTAGAGGACAGGGCGGCAATCAGCCCCAGCATTTT
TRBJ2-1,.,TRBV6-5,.,CASSLNPGTASYEQFF,TGTGCCAGCAGTCTCAACCCGGGGACGGCTTCCTACGAGCAGTTCTTC
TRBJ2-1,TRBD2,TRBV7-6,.,CASSYGGAASGYNEQFF,TGTGCCAGCAGCTACGGGGGGGCCGCTAGCGGCTACAATGAGCAGTTCTTC
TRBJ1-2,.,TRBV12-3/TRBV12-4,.,CAGSLGQSYGYTF,TGTGCCGGCAGCCTTGGACAGAGCTATGGCTACACCTTC
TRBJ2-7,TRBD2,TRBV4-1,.,CASSRRTRNEQYF,TGCGCCAGCAGCCGTAGGACTAGAAACGAGCAGTACTTC
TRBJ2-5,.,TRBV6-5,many,CASSSTQGFRETQYF,TGTGCCAGCAGTTCGACTCAGGGGTTCCGGGAGACCCAGTACTTC
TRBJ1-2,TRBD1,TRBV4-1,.,CASRSSGGNNYGYTF,TGCGCCAGCCGGAGTTCAGGGGGGAATAACTATGGCTACACCTTC
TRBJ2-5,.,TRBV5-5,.,CASSLGGVLPGSGQYF,TGTGCCAGCAGCTTGGGGGGTGTTCTGCCGGGGTCGGGACAGTACTTC
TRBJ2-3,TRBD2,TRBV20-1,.,CSRLAGLTDTQYF,TGCAGTCGGTTAGCGGGACTCACAGATACGCAGTATTTT
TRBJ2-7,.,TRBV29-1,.,CSVPGGSYEQYF,TGCAGCGTGCCCGGGGGATCCTACGAGCAGTACTTC
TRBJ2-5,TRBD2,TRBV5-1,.,CASSPPSGGYQETQYF,TGCGCCAGCAGCCCCCCCTCCGGGGGGTACCAAGAGACCCAGTACTTC
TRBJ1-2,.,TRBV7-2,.,CASSLRNEGYGYTF,TGTGCCAGCAGCTTAAGAAATGAGGGGTATGGCTACACCTTC
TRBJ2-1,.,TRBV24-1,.,CATSEAGSANEQFF,TGTGCCACCAGTGAGGCAGGATCTGCCAATGAGCAGTTCTTC